This T cell receptor beta chain was sequenced in a study of radiotherapy plus CTLA-4 blockade in lung cancer. This clone was picked up one time. No antigen is known for it. Repertoires were generated with immunoSEQ multiplex PCR, while TCRdb's copy carries only in-frame clones and drops some. This table has some 100,000 clones, 78% appearing once. Study-level results: TCR clones originating in tumors grew in number in blood after radiotherapy plus ipilimumab.

The receptor was isolated from a human donor with non-small cell lung cancer who had a partial response to radiotherapy plus ipilimumab. The sample here was peripheral blood, taken from a patient treated with radiotherapy plus ipilimumab.

Written as DNA, the CDR3 is TGTGCCATCAGCCGACAGGGTGCCATGAACACTGAAGCTTTCTTT. As protein: CAISRQGAMNTEAFF. The gene calls are TRBV10-3 and TRBJ1-1, with 7 bases aligning to TRBD1. From germline, CDR1 is ENHRY and CDR2 SYGVKD. Unmatched junction bases numbered 7, after V lost 6 bases and J lost 0 bases. The CDR3 is 15 amino acids.